This T cell receptor (beta chain) comes out of a study of PD-1 blockade in classical Hodgkin lymphoma. Clones were read by immunoSEQ multiplex PCR, and TCRdb kept only the in-frame ones, dropping some. The sample carries around 26,000 clones, 75% to 90% recorded once. The time point was: cycle 4 day 1 (C4D1), after 6 weeks of nivolumab. Every patient had relapsed following autologous stem cell transplantation, and cohorts differed in brentuximab vedotin exposure. Using magnetic negative selection, the CD4+ T cells were separated out of thawed PBMCs. The clonotype originates from a human donor with classical Hodgkin lymphoma. The source material was CD4+ T cells from blood, sampled before the fourth cycle of nivolumab.

The DNA of the CDR3 is TGCAGCGTTTCGGGGGGGGAGCTCACAGATACGCAGTATTTT. It yields the protein CSVSGGELTDTQYF. The chain employs TRBV29-1 and TRBJ2-3, with TRBD2 matching 8 bases. The V and J ends lost 5 bases and 2 bases, in that order; junction bases with no gene match: 6. The germline gives CDR1 SQVTM, CDR2 ANQGSEA. This CDR3 comprises 14 residues.